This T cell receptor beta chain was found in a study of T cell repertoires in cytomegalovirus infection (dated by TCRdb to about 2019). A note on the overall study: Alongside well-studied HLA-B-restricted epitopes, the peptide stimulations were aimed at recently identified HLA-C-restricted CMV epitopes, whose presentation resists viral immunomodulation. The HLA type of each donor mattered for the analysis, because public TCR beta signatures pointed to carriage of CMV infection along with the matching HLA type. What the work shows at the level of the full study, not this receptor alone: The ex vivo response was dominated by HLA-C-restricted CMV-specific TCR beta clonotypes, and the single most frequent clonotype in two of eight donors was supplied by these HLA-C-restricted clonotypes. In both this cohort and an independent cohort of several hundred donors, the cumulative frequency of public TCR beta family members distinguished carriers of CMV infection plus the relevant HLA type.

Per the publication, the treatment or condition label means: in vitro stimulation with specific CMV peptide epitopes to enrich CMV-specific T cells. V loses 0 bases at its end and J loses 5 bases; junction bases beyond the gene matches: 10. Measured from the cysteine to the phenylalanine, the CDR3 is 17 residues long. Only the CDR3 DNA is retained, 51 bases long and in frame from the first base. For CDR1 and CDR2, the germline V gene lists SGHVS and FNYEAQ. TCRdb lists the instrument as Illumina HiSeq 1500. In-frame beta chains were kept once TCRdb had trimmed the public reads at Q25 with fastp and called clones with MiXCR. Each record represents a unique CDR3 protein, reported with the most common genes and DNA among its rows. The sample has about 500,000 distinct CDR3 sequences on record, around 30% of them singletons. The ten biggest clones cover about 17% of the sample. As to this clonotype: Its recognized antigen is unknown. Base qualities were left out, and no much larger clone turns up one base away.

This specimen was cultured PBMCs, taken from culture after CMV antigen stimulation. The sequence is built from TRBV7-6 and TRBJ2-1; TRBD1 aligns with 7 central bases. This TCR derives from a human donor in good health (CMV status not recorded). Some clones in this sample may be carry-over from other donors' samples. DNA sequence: TGTGCCAGCAGCTTAGCAGGGTACGGGACAGCAAACAATGAGCAGTTCTTC. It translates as CASSLAGYGTANNEQFF.